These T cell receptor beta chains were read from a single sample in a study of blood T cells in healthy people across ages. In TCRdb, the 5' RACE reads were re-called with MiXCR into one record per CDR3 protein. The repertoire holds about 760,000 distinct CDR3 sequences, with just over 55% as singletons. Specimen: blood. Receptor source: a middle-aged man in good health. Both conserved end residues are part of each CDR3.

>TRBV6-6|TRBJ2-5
CAVETGGLYNEQYF
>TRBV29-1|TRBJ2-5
CSTLAGGDGGAQYF
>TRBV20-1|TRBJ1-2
CSARGPANYGYTF
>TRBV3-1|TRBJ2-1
CASSQEASGASSYNEQFF
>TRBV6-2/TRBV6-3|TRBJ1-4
CASSDSYNEKLFF
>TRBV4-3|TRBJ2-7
CASSQQDGTYEQYF
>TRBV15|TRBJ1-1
CATRKNRGEAFF
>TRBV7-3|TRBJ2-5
CASSVTSGSKETQYF
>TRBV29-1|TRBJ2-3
CSVEDPPGMASTDTQYF
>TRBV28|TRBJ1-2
CASNQGNDYGYTF
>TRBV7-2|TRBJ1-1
CASSLALIPPEAFF
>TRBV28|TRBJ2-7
CASSFRFSGISYEQYF
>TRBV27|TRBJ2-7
CASSMGQGPYGQYF
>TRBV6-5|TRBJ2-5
CASSYHGTGLTQYF
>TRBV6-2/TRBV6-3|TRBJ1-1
CASSYPPSAGNTEAFF
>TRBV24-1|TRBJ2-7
CATSEADGREQYF
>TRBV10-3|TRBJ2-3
CATSTMDISDTQYF
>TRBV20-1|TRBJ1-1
CSARGQLGNTEAFF
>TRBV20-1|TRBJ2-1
CSARVRAQQFF
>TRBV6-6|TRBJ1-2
CASSSVQGARGYTF
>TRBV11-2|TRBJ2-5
CASRLIGIPETQYF
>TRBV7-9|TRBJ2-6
CAKEDTRPPGANVLTF